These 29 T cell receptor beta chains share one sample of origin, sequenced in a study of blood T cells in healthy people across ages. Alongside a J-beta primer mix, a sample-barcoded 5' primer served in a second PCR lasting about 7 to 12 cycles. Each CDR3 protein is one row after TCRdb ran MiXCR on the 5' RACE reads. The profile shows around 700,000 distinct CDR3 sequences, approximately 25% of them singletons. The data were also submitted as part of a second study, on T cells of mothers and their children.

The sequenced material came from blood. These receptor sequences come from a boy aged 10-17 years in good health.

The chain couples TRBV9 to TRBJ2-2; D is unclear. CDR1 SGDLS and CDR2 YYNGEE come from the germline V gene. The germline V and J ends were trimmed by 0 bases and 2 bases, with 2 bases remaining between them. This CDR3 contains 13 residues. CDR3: CASSVDNTGELFF. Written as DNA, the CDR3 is TGTGCCAGCAGCGTAGACAACACCGGGGAGCTGTTTTTT.

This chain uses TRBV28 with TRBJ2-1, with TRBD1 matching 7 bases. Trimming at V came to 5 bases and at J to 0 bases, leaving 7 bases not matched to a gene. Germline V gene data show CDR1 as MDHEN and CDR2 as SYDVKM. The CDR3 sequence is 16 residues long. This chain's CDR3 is CASSPWDRSSYNEQFF. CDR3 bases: TGTGCCAGCAGTCCCTGGGACAGAAGCTCCTACAATGAGCAGTTCTTC. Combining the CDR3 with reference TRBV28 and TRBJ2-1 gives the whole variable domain DVKVTQSSRYLVKRTGEKVFLECVQDMDHENMFWYRQDPGLGLRLIYFSYDVKMKEKGDIPEGYSVSREKKERFSLILESASTNQTSMYLCASSPWDRSSYNEQFFGPGTRLTVL.

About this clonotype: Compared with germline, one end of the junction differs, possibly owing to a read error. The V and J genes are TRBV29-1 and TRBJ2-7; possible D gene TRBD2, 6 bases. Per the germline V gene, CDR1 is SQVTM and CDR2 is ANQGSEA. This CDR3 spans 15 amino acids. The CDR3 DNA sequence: TGCGGCGTTGAAGGGAGGAGAGGAGCCTCCTACGAGCAGTACTTC. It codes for CGVEGRRGASYEQYF.

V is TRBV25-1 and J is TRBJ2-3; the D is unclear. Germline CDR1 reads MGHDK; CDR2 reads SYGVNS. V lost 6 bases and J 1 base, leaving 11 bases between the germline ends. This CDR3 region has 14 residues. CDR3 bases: TGTGCCAGCAGAAAACAGCATCGCACAGATACGCAGTATTTT. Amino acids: CASRKQHRTDTQYF.

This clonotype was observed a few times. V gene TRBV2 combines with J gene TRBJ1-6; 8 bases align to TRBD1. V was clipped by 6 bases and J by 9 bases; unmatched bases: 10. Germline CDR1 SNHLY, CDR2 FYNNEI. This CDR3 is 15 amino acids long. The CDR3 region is CASSPGQGGASPLHF. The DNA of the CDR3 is TGTGCCAGCAGCCCCGGACAGGGAGGCGCTTCACCCCTCCACTTT. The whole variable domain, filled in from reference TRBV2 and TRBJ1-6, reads EPEVTQTPSHQVTQMGQEVILRCVPISNHLYFYWYRQILGQKVEFLVSFYNNEISEKSEIFDDQFSVERPDGSNFTLKIRSTKLEDSAMYFCASSPGQGGASPLHFGNGTRLTVT.

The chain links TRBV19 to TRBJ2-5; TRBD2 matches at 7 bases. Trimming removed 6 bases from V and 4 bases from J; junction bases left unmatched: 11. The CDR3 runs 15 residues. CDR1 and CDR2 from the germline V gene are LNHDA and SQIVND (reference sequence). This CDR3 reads CASSSGLVTGETQYF. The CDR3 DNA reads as TGTGCCAGTAGCTCCGGACTAGTTACGGGAGAGACCCAGTACTTC.

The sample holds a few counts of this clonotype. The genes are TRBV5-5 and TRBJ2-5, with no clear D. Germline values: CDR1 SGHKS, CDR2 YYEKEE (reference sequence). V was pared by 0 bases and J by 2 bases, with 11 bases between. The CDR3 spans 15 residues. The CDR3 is CASSLEDLQQETQYF. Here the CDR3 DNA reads TGTGCCAGCAGCTTGGAGGACCTCCAGCAAGAGACCCAGTACTTC.

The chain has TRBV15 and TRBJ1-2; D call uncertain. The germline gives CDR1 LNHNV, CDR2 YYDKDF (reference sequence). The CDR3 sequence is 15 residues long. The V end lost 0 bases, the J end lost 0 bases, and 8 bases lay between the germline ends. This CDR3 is CATSRERRSNYGYTF. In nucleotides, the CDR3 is TGTGCCACCAGCAGAGAACGCAGGTCTAACTATGGCTACACCTTC.

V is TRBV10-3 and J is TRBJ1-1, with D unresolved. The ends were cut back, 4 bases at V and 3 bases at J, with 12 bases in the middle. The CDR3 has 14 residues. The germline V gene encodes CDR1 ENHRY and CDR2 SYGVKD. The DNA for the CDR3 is TGTGCCATCAGTGTCTCGAGTACGGACACTGAAGCTTTCTTT. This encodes CAISVSSTDTEAFF.

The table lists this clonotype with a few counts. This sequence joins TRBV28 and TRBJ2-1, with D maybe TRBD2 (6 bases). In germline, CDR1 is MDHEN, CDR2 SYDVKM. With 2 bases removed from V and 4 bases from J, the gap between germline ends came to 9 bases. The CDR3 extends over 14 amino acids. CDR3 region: CASSLLARYNEQFF. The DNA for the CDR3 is TGTGCCAGCAGTTTACTAGCGAGGTACAATGAGCAGTTCTTC.

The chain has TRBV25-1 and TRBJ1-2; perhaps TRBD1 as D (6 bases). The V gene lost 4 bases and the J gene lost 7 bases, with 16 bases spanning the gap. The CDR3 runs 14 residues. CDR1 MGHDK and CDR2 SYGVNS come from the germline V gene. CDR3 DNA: TGTGCCAGCAGTGGGAACTACAGGGTAGTTGGCTACACCTTC. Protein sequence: CASSGNYRVVGYTF.

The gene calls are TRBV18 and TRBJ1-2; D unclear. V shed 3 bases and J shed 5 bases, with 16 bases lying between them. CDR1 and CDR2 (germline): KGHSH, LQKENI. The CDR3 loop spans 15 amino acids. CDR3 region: CASSPEWDAFYGYTF. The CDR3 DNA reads TGTGCCAGCTCACCTGAGTGGGATGCCTTTTATGGCTACACCTTC.

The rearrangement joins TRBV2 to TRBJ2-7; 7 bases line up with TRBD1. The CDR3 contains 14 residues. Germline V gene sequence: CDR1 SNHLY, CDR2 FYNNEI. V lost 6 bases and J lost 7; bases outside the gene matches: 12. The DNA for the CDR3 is TGTGCCAGCAGAGGGGACAGTTCTCCTAGGGAGCAGTACTTC. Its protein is CASRGDSSPREQYF.

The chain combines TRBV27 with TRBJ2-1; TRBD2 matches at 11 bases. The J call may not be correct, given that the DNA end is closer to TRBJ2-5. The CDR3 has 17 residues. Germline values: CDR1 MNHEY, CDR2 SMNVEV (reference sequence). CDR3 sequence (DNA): TGTGCCAGCAGTTTGAATAGCGGGGGGGCGGTTGGGGAGACCCAGTACTTC. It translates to CASSLNSGGAVGETQYF.

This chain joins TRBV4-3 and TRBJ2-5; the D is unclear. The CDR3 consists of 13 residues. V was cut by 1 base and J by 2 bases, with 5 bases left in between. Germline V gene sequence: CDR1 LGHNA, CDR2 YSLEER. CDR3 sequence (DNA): TGCGCCAGCAGCCAAGGGATTCAAGAGACCCAGTACTTC. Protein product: CASSQGIQETQYF.

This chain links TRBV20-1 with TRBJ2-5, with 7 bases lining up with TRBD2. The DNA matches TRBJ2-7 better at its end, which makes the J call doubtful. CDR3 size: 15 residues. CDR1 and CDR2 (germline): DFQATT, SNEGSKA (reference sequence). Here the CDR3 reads CSASHGLVSPYEQYF. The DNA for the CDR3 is TGCAGTGCTAGTCATGGACTAGTGAGTCCCTACGAGCAGTACTTC.

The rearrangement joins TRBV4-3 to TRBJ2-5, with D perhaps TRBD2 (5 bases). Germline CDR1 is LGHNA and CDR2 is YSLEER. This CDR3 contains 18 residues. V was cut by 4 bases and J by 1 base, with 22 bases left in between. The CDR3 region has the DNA TGCGCCAGCAGCCCGACCCGAAATGCACTAGTACCCCAAGAGACCCAGTACTTC. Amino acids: CASSPTRNALVPQETQYF.

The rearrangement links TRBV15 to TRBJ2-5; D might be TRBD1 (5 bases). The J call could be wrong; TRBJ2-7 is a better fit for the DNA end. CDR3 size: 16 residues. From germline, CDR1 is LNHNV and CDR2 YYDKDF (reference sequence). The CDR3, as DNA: TGTGCCACCAGCAGCACAGACAGATTCGGTTCCTACGAGCAGTACTTC. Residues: CATSSTDRFGSYEQYF.

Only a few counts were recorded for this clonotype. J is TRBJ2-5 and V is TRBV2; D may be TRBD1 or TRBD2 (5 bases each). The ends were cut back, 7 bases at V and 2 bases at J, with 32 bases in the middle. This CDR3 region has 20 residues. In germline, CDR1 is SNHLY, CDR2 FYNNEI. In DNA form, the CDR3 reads TGTGCCAGCACCGATGAAGGATCCTCCGGGGCAGGGAATTTTCAAGAGACCCAGTACTTC. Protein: CASTDEGSSGAGNFQETQYF.

CDR3 region: CASSETPTGRYSGEQYF. CDR3 bases: TGTGCCAGCAGCGAAACCCCGACAGGGCGTTATTCGGGGGAGCAGTACTTC. The genes are TRBV25-1 and TRBJ2-5, with D possibly being TRBD1 (7 bases). CDR1 and CDR2 (germline): MGHDK, SYGVNS. This CDR3 is 17 amino acids long. V shed 6 bases and J shed 11 bases, with 31 bases lying between them.

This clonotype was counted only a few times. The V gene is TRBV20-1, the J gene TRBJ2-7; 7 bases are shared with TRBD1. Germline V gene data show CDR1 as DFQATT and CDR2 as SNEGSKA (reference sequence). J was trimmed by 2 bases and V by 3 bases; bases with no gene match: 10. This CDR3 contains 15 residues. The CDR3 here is CSARGLGQPTYEQYF. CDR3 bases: TGCAGTGCTAGGGGCCTGGGACAGCCGACCTACGAGCAGTACTTC.

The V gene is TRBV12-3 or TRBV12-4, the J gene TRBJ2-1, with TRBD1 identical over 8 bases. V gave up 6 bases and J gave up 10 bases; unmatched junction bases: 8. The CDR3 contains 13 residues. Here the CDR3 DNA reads TGTGCCAGCAGCGACGGACAGGGTAAAGAGCAGTTCTTC. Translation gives CASSDGQGKEQFF.

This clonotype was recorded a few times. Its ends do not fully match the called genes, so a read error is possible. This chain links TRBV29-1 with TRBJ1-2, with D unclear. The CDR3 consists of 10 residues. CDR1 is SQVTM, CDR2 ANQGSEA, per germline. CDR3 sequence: CSALVGGCTF. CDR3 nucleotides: TGCAGCGCCCTGGTCGGCGGCTGCACCTTC.

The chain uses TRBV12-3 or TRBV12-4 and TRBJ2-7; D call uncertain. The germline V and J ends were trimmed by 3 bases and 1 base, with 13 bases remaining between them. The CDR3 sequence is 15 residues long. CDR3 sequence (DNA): TGTGCCAGCAGTTTTCTGGTACGAGATTCCTACGAGCAGTACTTC. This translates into CASSFLVRDSYEQYF.

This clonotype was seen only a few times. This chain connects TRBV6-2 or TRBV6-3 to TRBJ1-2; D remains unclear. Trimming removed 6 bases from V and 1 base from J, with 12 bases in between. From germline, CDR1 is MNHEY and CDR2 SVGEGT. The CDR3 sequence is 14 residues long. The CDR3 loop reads CASRLTGNNYGYTF. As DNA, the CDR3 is TGTGCCAGCAGGTTGACGGGAAATAACTATGGCTACACCTTC.

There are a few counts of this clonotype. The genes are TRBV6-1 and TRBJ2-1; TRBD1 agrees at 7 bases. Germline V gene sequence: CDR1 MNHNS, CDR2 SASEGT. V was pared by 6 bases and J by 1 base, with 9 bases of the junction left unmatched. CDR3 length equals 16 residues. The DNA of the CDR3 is TGTGCCAGCAGACCGGGACAGCGGACATCCTACAATGAGCAGTTCTTC. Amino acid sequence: CASRPGQRTSYNEQFF.

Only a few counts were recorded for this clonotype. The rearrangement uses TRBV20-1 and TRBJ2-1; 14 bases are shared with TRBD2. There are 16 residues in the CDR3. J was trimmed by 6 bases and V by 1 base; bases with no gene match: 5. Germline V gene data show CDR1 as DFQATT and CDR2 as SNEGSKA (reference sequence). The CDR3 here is CSARVTSGGVTNEQFF. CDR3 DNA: TGCAGTGCTAGAGTGACTAGCGGGGGGGTGACCAATGAGCAGTTCTTC.

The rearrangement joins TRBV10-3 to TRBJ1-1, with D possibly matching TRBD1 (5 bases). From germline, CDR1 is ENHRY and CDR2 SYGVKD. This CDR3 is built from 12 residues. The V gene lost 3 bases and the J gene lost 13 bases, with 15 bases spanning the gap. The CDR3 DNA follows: TGTGCCATCAGTGATATAGGGGAAAGTGATTTCTTT. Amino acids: CAISDIGESDFF.

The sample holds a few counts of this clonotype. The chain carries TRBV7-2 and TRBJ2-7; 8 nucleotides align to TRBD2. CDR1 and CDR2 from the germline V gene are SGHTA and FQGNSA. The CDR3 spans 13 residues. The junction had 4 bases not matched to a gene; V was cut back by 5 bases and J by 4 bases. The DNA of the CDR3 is TGTGCCAGCAGCCACCCTAGCGGGTACGAGCAGTACTTC. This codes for CASSHPSGYEQYF.